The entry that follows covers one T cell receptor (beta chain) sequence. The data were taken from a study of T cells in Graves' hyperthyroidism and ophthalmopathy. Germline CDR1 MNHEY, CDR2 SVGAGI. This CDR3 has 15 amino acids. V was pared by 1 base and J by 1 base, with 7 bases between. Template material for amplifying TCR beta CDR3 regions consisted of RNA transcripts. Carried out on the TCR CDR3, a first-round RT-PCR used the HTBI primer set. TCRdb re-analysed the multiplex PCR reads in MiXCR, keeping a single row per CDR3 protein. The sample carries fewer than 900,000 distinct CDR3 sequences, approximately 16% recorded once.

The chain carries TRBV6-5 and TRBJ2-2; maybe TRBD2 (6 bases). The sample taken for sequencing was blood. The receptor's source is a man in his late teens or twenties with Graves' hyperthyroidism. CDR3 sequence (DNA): TGTGCCAGCAGTTACTTGGAGGGGAACACCGGGGAGCTGTTTTTT. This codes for CASSYLEGNTGELFF.